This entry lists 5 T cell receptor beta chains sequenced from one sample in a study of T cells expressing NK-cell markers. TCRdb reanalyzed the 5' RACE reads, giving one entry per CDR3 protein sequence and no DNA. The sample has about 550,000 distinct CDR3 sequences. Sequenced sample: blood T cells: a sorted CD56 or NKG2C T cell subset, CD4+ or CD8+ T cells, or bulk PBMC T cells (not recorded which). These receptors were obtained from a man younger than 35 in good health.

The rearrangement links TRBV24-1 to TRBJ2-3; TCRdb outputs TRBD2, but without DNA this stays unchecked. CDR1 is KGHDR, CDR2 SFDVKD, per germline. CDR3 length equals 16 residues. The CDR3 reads CATSDIWSGPGSTQYF.

CDR3 loop: CASSVQGAGPRGTGELFF. The chain couples TRBV9 to TRBJ2-2; TCRdb outputs TRBD1, but without DNA this stays unchecked. There are 18 residues in the CDR3. Germline V gives CDR1 SGDLS, CDR2 YYNGEE.

CDR3 in amino acids: CASSLGQRGSYNEQFF. This chain connects TRBV12-3 or TRBV12-4 to TRBJ2-1; TCRdb returns TRBD1, unconfirmable since there is no DNA. The CDR3 spans 16 residues.

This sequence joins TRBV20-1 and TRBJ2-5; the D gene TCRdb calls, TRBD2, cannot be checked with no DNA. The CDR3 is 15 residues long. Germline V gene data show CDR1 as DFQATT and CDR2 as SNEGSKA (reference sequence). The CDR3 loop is CSARAPGLGGETQYF.

This chain's CDR3 is CASSLVQWGGSAIEQYF. This rearrangement joins TRBV7-6 to TRBJ2-7; as DNA is missing, the TRBD1 call by TCRdb cannot be tested. The CDR3 is 17 amino acids. Germline CDR1 and CDR2: SGHVS and FNYEAQ.